This T cell receptor beta chain emerged from a study of PD-1 blockade in classical Hodgkin lymphoma. Each and every patient relapsed after autologous stem cell transplantation, and patients got differing brentuximab vedotin exposure. Here immunoSEQ multiplex PCR was the method, and the copy in TCRdb shows in-frame clones only, minus some. The table records some 30,000 clones, about two thirds of them present only once. Turning to this clone: Its specificity is not known.

The germline gives CDR1 SGHNT, CDR2 YYREEE (reference sequence). This CDR3 spans 15 amino acids. Trimming took off 0 bases at V and 8 bases at J, with 15 bases between the two ends. The study's findings and limits: Nothing has yet pinned down what causes the repertoire differences, possibly disease activity or prior therapy.

The TCR originated in a human donor with classical Hodgkin lymphoma. The chain recombines TRBV5-4 with TRBJ2-1; D is possibly TRBD2 (7 bases). The sample was peripheral blood mononuclear cells (PBMCs), taken before the second cycle of nivolumab. CDR3 coding DNA: TGTGCCAGCAGCTTGGGCGGGGGCCGGGGGTATGAGCAGTTCTTC. It yields the protein CASSLGGGRGYEQFF.